One sample yielded the 12 T cell receptor beta chains listed below, sequenced in a study of T cells in Graves' hyperthyroidism and ophthalmopathy. Amplification targeted TCR beta CDR3 regions from RNA transcripts. HTBI primers were employed in a first-round RT-PCR of the TCR CDR3. TCRdb reprocessed the multiplex PCR reads with MiXCR, giving one entry per CDR3 protein. Here the sample spans about 500,000 distinct CDR3 sequences, approximately 17% being singletons. Input material: blood. The origin of the receptors is a woman younger than 30 with Graves' ophthalmopathy.

This clonotype was counted ten times or more. This chain connects TRBV20-1 to TRBJ2-1; 13 positions agree with TRBD2. Germline V gene data show CDR1 as DFQATT and CDR2 as SNEGSKA (reference sequence). V was pared by 5 bases and J by 0 bases, with 4 bases of the junction left unmatched. CDR3 length: 16 residues. The CDR3, as DNA: TGCAGTGCTGGAGGGACTAGCGGGATCTCCTACAATGAGCAGTTCTTC. The encoded protein is CSAGGTSGISYNEQFF.

The rearrangement uses TRBV9 and TRBJ2-2, with 7 bases matching TRBD2. This CDR3 has 16 residues. Looked up from germline, CDR1 is SGDLS and CDR2 is YYNGEE. The trim removed 0 bases at V and 5 bases at J, leaving 7 bases unmatched. CDR3 in amino acids: CASSVGEGRGTGELFF. CDR3 coding DNA: TGTGCCAGCAGCGTAGGGGAGGGCCGAGGGACCGGGGAGCTGTTTTTT.

Remarks on this clonotype: A read error may produce the germline difference seen at one junction end. The chain joins TRBV2 to TRBJ2-7; D is undetermined. The germline gives CDR1 SNHLY, CDR2 FYNNEI. This CDR3 has 17 residues. The CDR3 loop is CTSSRNPKSALNYEQYF. CDR3 nucleotide sequence: TGTACCAGCAGTCGTAACCCAAAATCAGCCTTGAACTACGAGCAGTACTTC.

The chain couples TRBV27 to TRBJ2-5; TRBD2 matches 7 bases. The CDR3 has 13 residues. The germline CDR1 and CDR2 sequences are MNHEY and SMNVEV (reference sequence). V lost 10 bases and J lost 5; bases outside the gene matches: 10. The CDR3 sequence is CATGGRVRETQYF. The CDR3 DNA reads as TGTGCCACCGGGGGGAGGGTAAGGGAGACCCAGTACTTC.

Ten or more counts support this clonotype. This sequence joins TRBV2 and TRBJ2-5; maybe TRBD1 (5 bases). Trimming cost V 5 bases and J 4 bases, with 11 bases left between them. The germline CDR1 and CDR2 sequences are SNHLY and FYNNEI. CDR3 length: 13 residues. The CDR3 sequence: CASSRGQAETQYF. For the CDR3, the DNA is TGTGCCAGCAGTAGGGGTCAGGCAGAGACCCAGTACTTC.

This clonotype was detected many times. This chain uses TRBV3-1 with TRBJ2-1; 8 nucleotides agree with TRBD1. The germline CDR1 and CDR2 sequences are LGHDT and YNNKEL (reference sequence). The CDR3 has 16 residues. Trimming at V came to 2 bases and at J to 4 bases, leaving 7 bases not matched to a gene. The CDR3 coding sequence is TGTGCCAGCAGCCAAAATCCTGGGACAGGTTACAATGAGCAGTTCTTC. As protein: CASSQNPGTGYNEQFF.

The chain links TRBV28 to TRBJ1-2, with 7 positions matching TRBD1. CDR3 length: 15 amino acids. Trimming removed 7 bases from V and 6 bases from J; junction bases left unmatched: 14. Germline V CDR1 and CDR2: MDHEN, SYDVKM. The CDR3 loop is CASTLRRGRENGYTF. CDR3 bases: TGTGCCAGCACGCTGCGTAGGGGGCGTGAGAATGGCTACACCTTC.

This clonotype was counted a few times. The V and J genes are TRBV7-9 and TRBJ2-3, with D possibly being TRBD2 (5 bases). The CDR3 length is 15 residues. V gave up 3 bases and J gave up 2 bases, with 12 bases separating them. CDR1 and CDR2 (germline): SEHNR, FQNEAQ (reference sequence). CDR3 in DNA: TGTGCCAGCAGCTTTGGAGCGGACCTCACAGATACGCAGTATTTT. It encodes CASSFGADLTDTQYF.

Turning to this clonotype: A much larger clone differs from this one at a single base, so this may be a read error. The chain couples TRBV3-1 to TRBJ1-1; possibly TRBD1 for D (5 bases). Germline-derived CDR1 and CDR2 are LGHDT and YNNKEL (reference sequence). The CDR3 contains 14 residues. The CDR3 reads CAGSQVEGYTEAFF. The CDR3 DNA follows: TGTGCCGGCAGCCAAGTGGAGGGGTACACTGAAGCTTTCTTT.

This clonotype was counted many times. The genes are TRBV6-1 and TRBJ2-5; the match to TRBD1 covers 7 bases. Germline assignment: CDR1 MNHNS and CDR2 SASEGT. V shed 4 bases and J 8 bases; nucleotides not matched to a gene: 13. This CDR3 has 15 amino acids. The CDR3: CASSGLRDRATTQYF. The DNA of the CDR3 is TGTGCCAGCAGTGGACTAAGGGACAGAGCGACCACCCAGTACTTC.

Ten or more counts support this clonotype. V usage is TRBV28 and J usage is TRBJ1-2; D not certain. Germline lookup yields CDR1 MDHEN and CDR2 SYDVKM. The V end lost 3 bases, the J end lost 1 base, and 12 bases lay between the germline ends. The CDR3 extends over 15 amino acids. In DNA form, the CDR3 reads TGTGCCAGCAGTTTCGGCCCCGCAAATAACTATGGCTACACCTTC. Encoded protein: CASSFGPANNYGYTF.

Comments on this clonotype: A much larger clonotype is one base distant, so this may be a read error. The J gene is TRBJ2-3, the V gene TRBV20-1, with 7 bases aligning to TRBD1. The CDR3 totals 17 residues. The germline gives CDR1 DFQATT, CDR2 SNEGSKA (reference sequence). CDR3 in DNA: TGCGGTGCTAGAGATTCGGACAGGTCGATAGGGACAGATACGCAGTATTTT. Amino acids: CGARDSDRSIGTDTQYF.